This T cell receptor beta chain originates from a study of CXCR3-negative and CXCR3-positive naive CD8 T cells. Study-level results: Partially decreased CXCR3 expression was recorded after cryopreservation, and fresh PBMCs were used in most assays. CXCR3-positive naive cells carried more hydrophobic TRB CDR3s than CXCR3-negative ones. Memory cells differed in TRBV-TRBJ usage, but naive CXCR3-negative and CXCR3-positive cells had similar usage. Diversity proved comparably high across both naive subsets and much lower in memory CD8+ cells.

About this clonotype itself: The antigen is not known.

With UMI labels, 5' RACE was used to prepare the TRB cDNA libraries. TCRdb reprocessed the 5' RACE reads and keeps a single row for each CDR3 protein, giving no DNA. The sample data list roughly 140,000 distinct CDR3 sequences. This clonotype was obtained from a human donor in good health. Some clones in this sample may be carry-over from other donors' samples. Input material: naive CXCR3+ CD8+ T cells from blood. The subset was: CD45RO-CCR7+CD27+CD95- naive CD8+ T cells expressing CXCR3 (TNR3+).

The CDR3 spells CAGSSGTGGNTEAFF. V and J are TRBV13 and TRBJ1-1; TCRdb names TRBD1, which stays unverified in the absence of DNA. The germline V gene encodes CDR1 PRHDT and CDR2 FYEKMQ (reference sequence). CDR3 length equals 15 residues.